This T cell receptor beta chain was documented in a study of T cells in Graves' hyperthyroidism and ophthalmopathy. Study-level results: A model of 13 V-J pairs discriminated ophthalmopathy from stable hyperthyroidism.

The TCR beta CDR3 regions underwent amplification using RNA transcripts as the source. First-round RT-PCR targeting the TCR CDR3 was performed with the HTBI primer set. TCRdb analysed the multiplex PCR reads with MiXCR anew, one entry per CDR3 protein. The table has more than 350,000 distinct CDR3 sequences, under 15% seen once; the top ten hold about 30%. CDR1 is SQVTM and CDR2 is ANQGSEA in the germline V gene. This CDR3 is 13 amino acids long. V lost 3 bases to trimming and J lost 7 bases; unmatched junction nucleotides: 8. Concerning this clonotype: Its antigen is undetermined.

Sequencing was done on a sample of blood. The chain links TRBV29-1 to TRBJ1-2, with TRBD1 matching over 7 bases. This TCR was sampled from a woman aged 25-40 years with Graves' hyperthyroidism. The CDR3 sequence: CSVDGRGEGGYTF. The CDR3 DNA sequence: TGCAGCGTTGATGGCAGGGGGGAGGGTGGCTACACCTTC.